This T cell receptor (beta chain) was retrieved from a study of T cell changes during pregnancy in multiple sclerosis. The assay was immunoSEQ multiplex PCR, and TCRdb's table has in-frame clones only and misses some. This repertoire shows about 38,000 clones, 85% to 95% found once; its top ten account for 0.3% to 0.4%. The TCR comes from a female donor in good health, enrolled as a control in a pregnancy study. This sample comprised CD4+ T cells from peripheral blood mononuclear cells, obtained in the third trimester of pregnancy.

The CDR3 nucleotides read TGTGCCAGCAGTTTACGAGAGACCCAGTACTTC. It codes for CASSLRETQYF. This sequence joins TRBV28 and TRBJ2-5; D is unresolved. Trimming took 2 bases from V and 4 from J, leaving 2 bases between them. Germline V lookup: CDR1 MDHEN, CDR2 SYDVKM. This CDR3 contains 11 residues.